This TCR beta chain derives from a study of blood T cell repertoires in COVID-19. Overall study context: Whether acute or convalescent, the COVID-19 samples came from the United States, Italy and Spain.

The CDR3 loop spans 15 amino acids. Germline values: CDR1 LGHNA, CDR2 YNFKEQ. V lost 6 bases, J lost 0 bases, and 12 bases lay in between. The repertoire was sequenced with immunoSEQ multiplex PCR; TCRdb's copy has only in-frame clones and lacks some. The sample carries 200,000 to 250,000 clones, 80% recorded once. The sequence was obtained from a woman aged 40-49 years with acute COVID-19. The sequencing input was PBMCs or T cells enriched from blood (not recorded which). This chain links TRBV4-2 with TRBJ2-1, with D maybe TRBD2 (5 bases). The CDR3 spells CASRDTRSSYNEQFF. The CDR3 nucleotides read TGTGCCAGCAGAGACACTAGGAGCTCCTACAATGAGCAGTTCTTC.